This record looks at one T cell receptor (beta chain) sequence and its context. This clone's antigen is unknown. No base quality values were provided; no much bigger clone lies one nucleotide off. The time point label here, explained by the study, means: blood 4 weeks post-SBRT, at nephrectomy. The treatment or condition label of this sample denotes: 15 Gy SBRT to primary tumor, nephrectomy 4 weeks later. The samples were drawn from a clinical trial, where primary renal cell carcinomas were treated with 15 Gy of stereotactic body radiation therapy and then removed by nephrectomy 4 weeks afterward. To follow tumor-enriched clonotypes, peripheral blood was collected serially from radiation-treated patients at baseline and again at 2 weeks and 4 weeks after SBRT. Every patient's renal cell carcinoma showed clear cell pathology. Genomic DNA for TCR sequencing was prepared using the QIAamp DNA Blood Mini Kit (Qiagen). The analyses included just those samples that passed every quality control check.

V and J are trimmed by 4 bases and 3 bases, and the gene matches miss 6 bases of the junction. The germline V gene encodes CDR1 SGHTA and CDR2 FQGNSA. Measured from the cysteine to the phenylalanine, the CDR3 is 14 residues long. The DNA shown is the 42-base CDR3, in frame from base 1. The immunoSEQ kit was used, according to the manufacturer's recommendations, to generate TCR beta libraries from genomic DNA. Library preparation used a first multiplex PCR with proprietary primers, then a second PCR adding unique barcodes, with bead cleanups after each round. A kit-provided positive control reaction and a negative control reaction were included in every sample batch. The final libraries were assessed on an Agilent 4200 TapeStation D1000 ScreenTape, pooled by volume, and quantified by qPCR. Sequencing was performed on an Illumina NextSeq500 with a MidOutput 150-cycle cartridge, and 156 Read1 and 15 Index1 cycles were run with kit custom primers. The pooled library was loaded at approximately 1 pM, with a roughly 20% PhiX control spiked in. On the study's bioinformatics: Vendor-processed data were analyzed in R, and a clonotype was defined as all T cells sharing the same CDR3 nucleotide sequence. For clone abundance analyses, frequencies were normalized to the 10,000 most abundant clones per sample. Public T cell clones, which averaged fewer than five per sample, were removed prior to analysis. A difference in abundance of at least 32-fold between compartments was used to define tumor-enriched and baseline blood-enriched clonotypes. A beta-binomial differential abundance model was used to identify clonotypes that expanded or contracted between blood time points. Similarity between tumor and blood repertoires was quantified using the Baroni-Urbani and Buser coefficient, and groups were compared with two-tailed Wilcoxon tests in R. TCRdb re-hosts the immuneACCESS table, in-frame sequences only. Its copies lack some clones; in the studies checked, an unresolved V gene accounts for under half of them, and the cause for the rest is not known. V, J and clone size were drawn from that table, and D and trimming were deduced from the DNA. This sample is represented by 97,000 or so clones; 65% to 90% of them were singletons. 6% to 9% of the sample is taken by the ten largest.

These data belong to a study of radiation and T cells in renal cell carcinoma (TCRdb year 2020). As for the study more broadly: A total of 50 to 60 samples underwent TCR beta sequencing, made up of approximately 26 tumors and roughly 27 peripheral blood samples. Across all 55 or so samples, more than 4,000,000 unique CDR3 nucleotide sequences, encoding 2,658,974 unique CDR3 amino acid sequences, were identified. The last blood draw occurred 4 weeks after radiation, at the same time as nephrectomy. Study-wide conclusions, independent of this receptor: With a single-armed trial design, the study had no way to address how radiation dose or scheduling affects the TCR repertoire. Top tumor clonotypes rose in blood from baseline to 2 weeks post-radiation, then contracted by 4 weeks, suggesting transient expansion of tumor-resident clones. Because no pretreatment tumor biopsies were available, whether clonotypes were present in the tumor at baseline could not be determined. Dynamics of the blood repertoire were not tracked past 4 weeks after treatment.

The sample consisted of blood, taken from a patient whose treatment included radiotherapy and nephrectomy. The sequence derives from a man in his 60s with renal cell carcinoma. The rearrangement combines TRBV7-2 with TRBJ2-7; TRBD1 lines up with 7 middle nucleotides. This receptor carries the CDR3 CASSYGTDVYEQYF. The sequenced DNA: TGTGCCAGCAGCTACGGGACAGATGTCTACGAGCAGTACTTC.